This T cell receptor (beta chain) was profiled in a study of blood T cell repertoires in COVID-19. Study at large: Some COVID-19 samples were acute and others convalescent; all came from the United States, Italy and Spain. From T cells, B-cell-depleted T cells, or PBMCs came the material, which was cDNA or gDNA.

This clone showed up just once. The length of the CDR3 is 18 residues. The V gene's germline CDR1 is SQVTM and CDR2 ANQGSEA. V was clipped by 1 base and J by 4 bases, with 23 bases between them. Study processing details: Reference gene primer amplification gave estimated nucleated cell counts. Sequenced by immunoSEQ multiplex PCR; TCRdb stores in-frame clones only, minus some. D and trimming come from the DNA, and the V and J calls and clone size come from that table. Of roughly 230,000 clones listed, about 85% are singletons. Sequenced input: peripheral blood. The sequence derives from a man aged 35-49 years with acute or convalescent COVID-19. The V gene is TRBV29-1, the J gene TRBJ2-1, with a possible D match to TRBD1 (5 bases). CDR3 sequence reads: CSVEGRAGSRTIYNEQFF. CDR3 DNA sequence: TGCAGCGTTGAAGGTAGGGCAGGGTCTAGGACGATATACAATGAGCAGTTCTTC.